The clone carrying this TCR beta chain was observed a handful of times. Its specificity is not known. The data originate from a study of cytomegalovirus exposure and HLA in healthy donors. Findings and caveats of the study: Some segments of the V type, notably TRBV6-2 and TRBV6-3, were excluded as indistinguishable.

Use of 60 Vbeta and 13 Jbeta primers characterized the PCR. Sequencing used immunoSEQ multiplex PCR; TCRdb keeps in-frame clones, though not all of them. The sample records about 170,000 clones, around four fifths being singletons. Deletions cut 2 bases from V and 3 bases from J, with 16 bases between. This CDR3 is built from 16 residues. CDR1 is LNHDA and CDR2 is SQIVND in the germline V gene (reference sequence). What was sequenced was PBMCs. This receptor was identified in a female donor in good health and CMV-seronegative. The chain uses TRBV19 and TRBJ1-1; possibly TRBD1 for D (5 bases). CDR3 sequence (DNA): TGTGCCAGTAGTATATTAAGAGGTGGGGGGGACACTGAAGCTTTCTTT. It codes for CASSILRGGGDTEAFF.